The rows below give T cell receptor beta chains drawn from one sample of a study of cytomegalovirus exposure and HLA in healthy donors. Sequencing used immunoSEQ multiplex PCR; TCRdb keeps in-frame clones, though not all of them. Of some 200,000 clones listed, over 75% are singletons. Sequenced material: PBMCs. The receptor set was obtained from a man between 45 and 60 years old in good health and CMV-seronegative. Both conserved end residues are part of each CDR3. D genes are given only for firm matches. Clone size, where shown, is once, few, many, or a class for clones that have expanded.

CDR3 protein	CDR3 DNA	J gene	V gene	clone size	D gene
CASSEVRLSAQYF	TGTGCCAGTAGTGAGGTTAGGTTGAGCGCGCAGTATTTT	TRBJ2-3	TRBV19	.	.
CASSFRGLGTDTQYF	TGTGCCAGCAGCTTCAGGGGGCTAGGCACAGATACGCAGTATTTT	TRBJ2-3	TRBV7-2	.	TRBD1
CASSTDRGDEKLFF	TGTGCCAGCAGCACGGACAGGGGGGATGAAAAACTGTTTTTT	TRBJ1-4	TRBV7-2	.	TRBD1
CASTNGITDTQYF	TGTGCCAGCACGAACGGGATCACAGATACGCAGTATTTT	TRBJ2-3	TRBV9	.	.
CASRADRGEGQPQHF	TGTGCCAGCAGGGCCGACAGGGGAGAAGGGCAGCCCCAGCATTTT	TRBJ1-5	TRBV2	.	TRBD1
CAISDLTSGTDTQYF	TGTGCCATCAGTGATCTGACTAGCGGCACAGATACGCAGTATTTT	TRBJ2-3	TRBV10-3	.	TRBD2
CASSLDLAGGGRQFF	TGTGCCAGCAGCTTAGATCTAGCGGGGGGTGGGCGGCAGTTCTTC	TRBJ2-1	TRBV7-2	once	TRBD2
CASRKDRGDTGELFF	TGTGCCAGCAGAAAGGACAGGGGGGACACCGGGGAGCTGTTTTTT	TRBJ2-2	TRBV7-9	.	TRBD1
CASSLVAGVEQYF	TGTGCCAGCAGCTTGGTCGCGGGGGTGGAGCAGTACTTC	TRBJ2-7	TRBV5-8	.	TRBD2
CASSEVTSTDTQYF	TGTGCCAGCAGTGAGGTTACTAGCACAGATACGCAGTATTTT	TRBJ2-3	TRBV6-1	.	.
CASSFRAGGTEAFF	TGTGCCAGCAGCTTTCGTGCAGGAGGCACTGAAGCTTTCTTT	TRBJ1-1	TRBV7-9	.	.
CASSLQGRNTEAFF	TGTGCCAGCAGCTTACAGGGAAGGAACACTGAAGCTTTCTTT	TRBJ1-1	TRBV7-9	.	.
CASSVADRGNYGYTF	TGTGCCAGCAGTGTAGCGGACAGGGGGAACTATGGCTACACCTTC	TRBJ1-2	TRBV6-1	.	TRBD1
CASKPSGGRGTGELFF	TGTGCCAGCAAACCATCAGGGGGAAGGGGCACCGGGGAGCTGTTTTTT	TRBJ2-2	TRBV11-2	.	TRBD1
CASSSRTARGEQFF	TGTGCCAGCAGCTCCCGGACGGCTCGGGGGGAGCAGTTCTTC	TRBJ2-1	TRBV7-2	.	.
CASSRIGLAGYNEQFF	TGTGCCAGCAGTAGAATCGGACTAGCGGGGTACAATGAGCAGTTCTTC	TRBJ2-1	TRBV27	.	TRBD2
CASKFLVGGNQPQHF	TGTGCCAGCAAGTTCTTGGTAGGAGGCAATCAGCCCCAGCATTTT	TRBJ1-5	TRBV2	.	.
CASSLGGSAETQYF	TGTGCCAGCAGCTTAGGTGGTAGCGCGGAGACCCAGTACTTC	TRBJ2-5	TRBV11-3	.	.
CASSSAQGDGEKLFF	TGTGCCAGCAGTTCAGCCCAGGGGGATGGGGAAAAACTGTTTTTT	TRBJ1-4	TRBV27	.	TRBD1
CAQRTAANTEAFF	TGTGCTCAGCGTACAGCGGCGAACACTGAAGCTTTCTTT	TRBJ1-1	TRBV2	.	.
CATATAAGNTIYF	TGCGCCACCGCAACTGCTGCCGGAAACACCATATATTTT	TRBJ1-3	TRBV5-1	.	.
CASSQGGGLDHEQYF	TGTGCCAGCAGCCAAGGGGGGGGCTTGGATCACGAGCAGTACTTC	TRBJ2-7	TRBV7-3	once	.